This TCR beta chain was profiled in a study of shared clonotypes between healthy human individuals. Study-wide results and limits: Researchers sampled only blood; tissue repertoires likely differ. Some naive CD4 clonotypes, roughly 5%, turned up in common across four donors. What naive subsets generally showed was a larger estimated richness than memory subsets showed.

In the case of this clone: Its target is unknown.

Germline CDR1 and CDR2: SNHLY and FYNNEI. V lost 5 bases and J lost 1, with 5 bases in between. This CDR3 contains 12 residues. The naive CD8 fraction comprised CD45RO-negative cells positively selected for CCR7 and excluded terminally differentiated effector memory CD45RA+ cells. Deep-level running was used for the assay. Repertoires were generated with immunoSEQ multiplex PCR, while TCRdb's copy carries only in-frame clones and drops some. The sample yields around 2.1 million clones, more than 85% seen once. Sequencing was performed on naive CD8+ T cells from PBMCs. The clonotype was recovered from a young man in good health. Some clones in this sample may be carry-over from other donors' samples. The chain employs TRBV2 and TRBJ1-1; D call uncertain. CDR3 DNA sequence: TGTGCCAGCAGTCCTTCGAACACTGAAGCTTTCTTT. It yields the protein CASSPSNTEAFF.